This TCR beta chain was obtained from a study of cytomegalovirus exposure and HLA in healthy donors (dated by TCRdb to the late 2010s). General notes on the study: In an earlier analysis of several hundred of the donors, around 300 Gb of sequence data and 90 million to 130 million unique TCR beta sequences from roughly 190 million T cells were reported. An early release that covered more than 550 HLA-typed donors contained about 300 gigabases of sequencing data and around 85 million unique TCR sequences. Among the roughly 390 genotyped donors, approximately 82% belonged to the genetic ancestry cluster associated with self-reported Caucasian donors. The study aimed to test whether signatures of past pathogen exposure could be identified by cataloging public T cell receptors. The T cell repertoires of 666 subjects were profiled by immunosequencing and related to cytomegalovirus serostatus. A separate validation cohort of some 130 different subjects was used in addition to the 666-subject first cohort. To predict cytomegalovirus infection status, the study combined high-throughput TCR immunosequencing, statistical association of individual TCRs with disease status, and machine learning. In a later analysis, previously published TCR beta repertoires from more than 500 donors were re-analyzed and high-resolution HLA genotyping was added so that TCR occurrence patterns could be studied. Rather than drawing on any new phenotypic data, the later analysis identified candidate immune exposures from TCR beta sequences and the way those sequences occurred across donors. An earlier analysis of fewer than 700 of the donors applied high-throughput TCR beta sequencing to assess whether each TCR beta V gene segment acted as functional or pseudogenic. Alongside the repertoire data, information on donor age, sex, ethnicity and CMV serostatus was compiled. Genome-wide SNP genotypes for about 65% of the 666 donors were used in a later genetic analysis, which treated that subset as a discovery cohort. Every repertoire in the discovery cohort had been generated on one and the same sequencing platform. Class I and class II HLA loci were covered by the typing at four-digit resolution. Typing coverage differed by locus: A, B, C, DRB1 and DQB1 were typed in about 629-640 donors, DQA1 in about 560, DPA1 in around 580, and DPB1 in just under 490. Four to six DR-DQ haplotypes were handled as single units for association and clustering, since linkage in the cohort was strong. Across around 400 genotyped donors of the cohort, an average of about 240,000 unique TCR beta nucleotide sequences per donor were sequenced, and approximately 19% of those sequences were non-productive.

Trimmed from V: 4 bases; trimmed from J: 10 bases; junction bases lacking a gene match: 8. The germline V gene sets CDR1 to ENHRY and CDR2 to SYGVKD. From the cysteine up to the phenylalanine, the CDR3 has a length of 13 residues. The read is trimmed to its CDR3 DNA, 39 bases read in frame from base 1. Notes on this clone: Its cognate antigen has yet to be identified. Within one base of it there is no much larger clone, and no base qualities were kept.

The cohort consisted of fewer than 700 healthy bone marrow donors. All cohort members were sampled while nominally healthy, although unrecorded immune exposures were likely present. The donor was CMV seropositive and was included in the group of approximately 300 seropositive cohort members. A peripheral blood sample was collected from each donor, and TCR beta sequencing was performed on peripheral blood mononuclear cells. The Qiagen DNeasy Blood Extraction Kit was used to extract genomic DNA from the blood cell samples. Study-level results and caveats: According to a later analysis, TCR association rates differed among HLA loci, with DRB1 alleles showing the most associated TCRs and HLA-C alleles showing the fewest. Only TCR beta chains were sequenced in this cohort, and the absence of alpha or paired-chain data limited detectable features. Correlated functional status among segregating V segments might be attributable to linkage disequilibrium, but an unknown experimental factor could not be ruled out. An earlier analysis of approximately 500 of the donors showed that most TCR beta V segments appeared in productive rearrangements either about 87% or about 30% of the time, which broadly matched IMGT annotations. It was suggested by the authors that the approach could potentially be generalized to other disease states and immunological phenotypes. At a false discovery rate of 0.05, a later analysis linked 16,951 TCR beta sequences to specific HLA alleles. The sequencing pipeline was judged likely to have produced a cluster of highly shared sequence variants as a technical artifact. Because HLA typing was unavailable for some donors at each locus, only the typed subset was used in association tests. Sequencing depth was assumed to be roughly uniform across donors in the presence/absence analyses, though that assumption may not hold. The classifier was reported to diagnose cytomegalovirus status with high specificity and sensitivity in both the original and validation cohorts. Assigning TCR associations to individual alleles was difficult when HLA alleles, especially DR and DQ, strongly co-occurred. For the cohort, immune exposure information was limited to CMV serostatus. The 87-base-pair reads could not distinguish some IMGT-functional V segments, including TRBV6-2 and TRBV6-3, so those segments were excluded. Because counts were too low, about 17 rarely observed V segments, including chromosome 9 orphons, were excluded from the earlier analysis of 587 of the donors. Compared with the approximately 710-donor mean, donors in an Asian-associated ancestry cluster had fewer N-insertions in productive TCRs, according to a later genetic analysis. In a later genetic analysis, a missense DCLRE1C variant was associated with V-gene and J-gene trimming of TCR beta chains, and the association was replicated in an independent cohort. In vitro tests confirmed that a few of the cytomegalovirus-associated TCR beta chains recognize cytomegalovirus antigens. A further reported finding was that TCR beta sequences accurately predicted the HLA-A and HLA-B alleles for most subjects in the first cohort. Most CMV-associated TCR beta chains appeared to be HLA-restricted in a later analysis, and the HLA associations seemed to be driven largely by CMV exposure. In a later analysis, HLA-associated TCR beta chains showed more clonal expansion and lower generation probabilities than non-associated chains that were equally common. Most TCR sequences were seen in very few donors, while some public TCRs were found in many individuals. In a later analysis, several top co-occurrence clusters were reported to appear linked to parvovirus B19, influenza, CMV and Epstein-Barr virus. The study gave a list of about 150 TCR beta chains associated with cytomegalovirus.

Library creation used the immunoSEQ multiplex PCR assay. For the multiplex PCR, a mixture combining 60 forward primers for TCR Vbeta segments and 13 reverse primers for TCR Jbeta segments was used. A multiplex PCR assay on genomic DNA amplified the CDR3 region of rearranged TCR beta genes. On the Illumina HiSeq System, the amplified TCR beta libraries were sequenced as 87-base-pair reads. Under the source paper's analysis protocol: A later analysis counted about 80 million unique TCR beta chains across the roughly 700 repertoires, and around 9.9 million of these chains were shared by at least two donors. Raw reads were error-corrected and collapsed into unique sequences by a nearest-neighbor algorithm in which closely related sequences were merged to remove PCR and sequencing errors. CDR3 sequences were aligned to IMGT reference sequences to assign V, D and J gene segments. For a sequence to be retained, a match of at least six nucleotides to both a V gene segment and a J gene segment was required. Rearrangements were classified as productive when the CDR3 lacked stop codons and remained in frame with V and J, and all other rearrangements were classified as non-productive. Following IMGT convention, CDR3 was defined as the stretch from the second conserved V-encoded cysteine to the conserved J-encoded phenylalanine. The earlier analysis of about 570 of the donors excluded any sequence lacking an unambiguous match to a single V gene segment. In an earlier analysis of about 590 of the donors, a V segment was called functional when productive rearrangements were above 56.7%, and segregating when the standard deviation between donors exceeded 5%. To diagnose cytomegalovirus status from the catalog of TCR beta chain sequences, a statistical classification framework was built. A later analysis assigned V and J genes by comparing TCR nucleotide sequences with IMGT/GENE-DB human TR gene sequences. The TCRdist pipeline was used in a later analysis to assign CDR3 sequences and most-parsimonious VDJ recombination scenarios. In a later analysis, each TCR beta chain was defined by its CDR3 amino acid sequence together with its V-gene family, and reads without a unique V-gene family were excluded. In a later analysis, some 600 highly shared, low-generation-probability nucleotide sequences were removed to address suspected cross-contamination and a sequencing artifact. For each public chain, a later analysis derived a clonal expansion index from normalized ranks of inferred template counts within each repertoire. In a later analysis, generation probabilities were computed using a VDJ recombination model fitted to out-of-frame rearrangements, and the results were checked against IGoR. In a later analysis, hypergeometric tests were used to score TCR-TCR, TCR-HLA and TCR-CMV co-occurrence, with a repertoire-size bias correction applied to TCR pairs. False discovery rates were estimated in a later analysis by permuting HLA or CMV assignments 20 times. A later analysis grouped co-occurring TCRs with DBSCAN, adding TCRdist sequence similarity when clustering within HLA-allele-positive subsets. Repertoires with fewer than 30,000 or more than 120,000 public chains were left out of co-occurrence clustering, as were five repertoires with anomalous nucleotide sharing. TCRdb's version of the immuneACCESS table is confined to in-frame rearrangements and falls short of the full clone set. An unresolved V gene accounts for under half of the shortfall where checked; the remainder is of unknown origin. The V and J calls and the clone size are those of that table, but D and trimming were determined from the DNA. The table for this sample lists more than 150,000 clones; over 60% of them were counted only once. The ten most abundant clones make up around 15% of the sample.

This TCR was sampled from a man aged 45-65 years in good health and CMV-seropositive. The chain is encoded by TRBV10-3 joined to TRBJ1-2, with TRBD1 matching 8 junction bases. What was sequenced was PBMCs. The DNA sequence is TGTGCCATCAGTGGTGTAGACAGGGGCACCTACACCTTC. Translated, this gives CAISGVDRGTYTF.